Following are 18 T cell receptor beta chains from one sample sequenced in a study of cytomegalovirus exposure and HLA in healthy donors. This PCR relied on a set of 60 Vbeta primers and 13 Jbeta primers. Profiling relied on immunoSEQ multiplex PCR, and the TCRdb table lists in-frame clones only, not all of them. This repertoire includes 190,000 or so clones. Sequencing used PBMCs. The receptors derive from a boy between 10 and 17 years old in good health and CMV-seronegative.

The chain recombines TRBV6-1 with TRBJ1-1; 8 positions match TRBD1. V was clipped by 1 base and J by 6 bases; unmatched bases: 10. Germline-derived CDR1 and CDR2 are MNHNS and SASEGT. The CDR3 loop spans 16 amino acids. The CDR3 DNA sequence: TGTGCCAGCAGTGAAGTCCACGGCAGGGGGCCAGCTGAAGCTTTCTTT. Translation gives CASSEVHGRGPAEAFF.

The chain uses TRBV10-3 and TRBJ2-5; 7 bases are a match to TRBD1. The J call may be wrong; the DNA end is better matched by TRBJ2-7. The CDR3 totals 12 residues. The V gene's germline CDR1 is ENHRY and CDR2 SYGVKD. The CDR3 DNA is TGTGCCACCGCCGGGACAGCCTACGAGCAGTACTTC. Encoded protein: CATAGTAYEQYF.

This rearrangement joins TRBV15 to TRBJ2-1; TRBD2 agrees at 9 bases. V was pared by 1 base and J by 5 bases, with 6 bases of the junction left unmatched. The CDR3 spans 16 residues. Germline-derived CDR1 and CDR2 are LNHNV and YYDKDF (reference sequence). In nucleotides, the CDR3 is TGTGCCACCAGCAGAGGAGTGGCGGGGGGGAACAATGAGCAGTTCTTC. As protein: CATSRGVAGGNNEQFF.

V is TRBV27 and J is TRBJ1-1; no clear D. Germline V gene lookup returns CDR1 MNHEY and CDR2 SMNVEV (reference sequence). This CDR3 region has 20 residues. Trimming cost V 5 bases and J 1 base, with 29 bases left between them. The CDR3 nucleotides are TGTGCCAGCAGTCTCAGCCCGAATCGGTTGGCGGGGAACAGGAACACTGAAGCTTTCTTT. Protein sequence: CASSLSPNRLAGNRNTEAFF.

Note on this clone: In the same sample, other DNA sequences code for this CDR3. This chain uses TRBV7-6 with TRBJ2-1; possibly TRBD1 for D (5 bases). CDR1 is SGHVS and CDR2 is FNYEAQ in the germline V gene. Between the trimmed V and J ends, which lost 3 bases and 2 bases, there was a span of 14 bases. The CDR3 loop spans 16 amino acids. CDR3 DNA sequence: TGTGCCAGCAGCTTTGAGGTGGGGCGCCCCTACAATGAGCAGTTCTTC. This gives the protein CASSFEVGRPYNEQFF.

V gene TRBV6-5 combines with J gene TRBJ2-7; 8 bases match TRBD1. V shed 6 bases, J shed 2 bases, and the junction held 9 bases outside the gene matches. This CDR3 spans 15 amino acids. Germline values: CDR1 MNHEY, CDR2 SVGAGI. CDR3 DNA sequence: TGTGCCAGCAGCCTACCGGGACAGGCGACCTACGAGCAGTACTTC. This sequence encodes CASSLPGQATYEQYF.

This chain joins TRBV2 and TRBJ1-5; maybe TRBD1 (5 bases). V shed 6 bases and J shed 1 base, with 19 bases lying between them. CDR1 is SNHLY and CDR2 is FYNNEI in the germline V gene. CDR3 length equals 17 residues. DNA for the CDR3: TGTGCCAGCAGGACCGGGACGGGGGGATGGAGCAATCAGCCCCAGCATTTT. It specifies CASRTGTGGWSNQPQHF.

The chain is built from TRBV6-1 and TRBJ2-5; TRBD1 is a possible D gene (5 bases). Germline V gene sequence: CDR1 MNHNS, CDR2 SASEGT. Trimming took 4 bases from V and 7 from J, leaving 10 bases between them. The CDR3 length is 12 residues. The CDR3 is CASSVQVGTQYF. The CDR3 nucleotides read TGTGCCAGCAGTGTACAGGTCGGGACCCAGTACTTC.

The J gene is TRBJ2-7, the V gene TRBV27, with D tentatively TRBD1 (6 bases). The CDR3 extends over 14 amino acids. Germline V gene sequence: CDR1 MNHEY, CDR2 SMNVEV (reference sequence). V was clipped by 6 bases and J by 0 bases, with 12 bases between them. The CDR3 DNA reads as TGTGCCAGCAGACCAGGGGTTAGCTCCTACGAGCAGTACTTC. Amino acids: CASRPGVSSYEQYF.

The chain uses TRBV6-6 and TRBJ2-2; D possibly corresponds to TRBD1 (6 bases). This CDR3 has 15 amino acids. The germline V gene has CDR1 MNHNY and CDR2 SVGAGI (reference sequence). The V end lost 4 bases, the J end lost 0 bases, and 9 bases lay between the germline ends. This CDR3 is CASSFSGANTGELFF. CDR3 DNA sequence: TGTGCCAGCAGTTTCTCAGGGGCGAACACCGGGGAGCTGTTTTTT.

The chain employs TRBV25-1 and TRBJ2-7; TRBD1 aligns across 9 bases. The CDR3 has 17 residues. The ends lost 0 bases at V and 5 bases at J; junction bases unmatched: 11. Looked up from germline, CDR1 is MGHDK and CDR2 is SYGVNS. CDR3 DNA sequence: TGTGCCAGCAGTGAATATGAACAGGGGGCCTACGAGAACGAGCAGTACTTC. This codes for CASSEYEQGAYENEQYF.

Concerning this clone: The junction and the germline gene differ at one end; a read error may be behind it. The V gene is TRBV6-6, the J gene TRBJ1-2, with D unclear. The CDR3 has 15 residues. Germline CDR1 MNHNY, CDR2 SVGAGI (reference sequence). CDR3 residues: CASSYSIVANYGHTF. For the CDR3, the DNA is TGTGCCAGCAGTTATTCGATAGTAGCTAACTATGGCCACACCTTC.

In nucleotides, the CDR3 is TGTGCCAGCAGTGAAGCGAGGGGGACACCTCGAACGCAGTATTTT. Translation gives CASSEARGTPRTQYF. The chain recombines TRBV2 with TRBJ2-3; tentatively, D is TRBD1 (6 bases). Germline values: CDR1 SNHLY, CDR2 FYNNEI. The CDR3 is made up of 15 amino acids. V gave up 0 bases and J gave up 9 bases, with 16 bases separating them.

This chain joins TRBV21-1 and TRBJ1-1; the table's D call, TRBD1, was not checked against the DNA. TRBV21-1 is listed as a pseudogene. The CDR3 extends over 20 amino acids. DNA of the CDR3: TGTGCCAGCAGCTCGAGAGGGGACAGGGGCGACGAACGAAGTAGAACTGAAGCTTTCTTT. It yields the protein CASSSRGDRGDERSRTEAFF.

CDR3 DNA sequence: TGTGCCAGCAGGGGGGGACAGGGGAGAGTTTGGGTCCTGACTTTC. Translating it yields CASRGGQGRVWVLTF. The chain combines TRBV6-1 with TRBJ2-6; 10 bases are a match to TRBD1. CDR3 length: 15 residues. Germline trimming cut 6 bases from V and 13 bases from J; bases unmatched to any gene: 12. Looked up from germline, CDR1 is MNHNS and CDR2 is SASEGT.

This chain uses TRBV6-5 with TRBJ1-4; perhaps TRBD1 as D (6 bases). V lost 6 bases and J lost 10, with 12 bases in between. The germline V gene encodes CDR1 MNHEY and CDR2 SVGAGI. This CDR3 is built from 12 residues. This chain's CDR3 is CASSRADRKLFF. The CDR3 DNA is TGTGCCAGCAGCAGGGCGGACAGAAAACTGTTTTTT.

The chain links TRBV4-1 to TRBJ2-2, with 8 bases lining up with TRBD2. Germline CDR1 reads MGHRA; CDR2 reads YSYEKL. The CDR3 sequence is 15 residues long. V lost 5 bases, J lost 4 bases, and 6 bases stayed unmatched. Written as DNA, the CDR3 is TGCGCCAGCAGCTCCTCGGGAGGGACCACCGGGGAGCTGTTTTTT. Protein: CASSSSGGTTGELFF.

The rearrangement uses TRBV7-3 and TRBJ1-1, with TRBD1 identical over 10 bases. Germline V gene lookup returns CDR1 SGHTA and CDR2 FQGTGA. The CDR3 has 14 amino acids. After removal of 8 bases from V and 3 bases from J, the junction contained 6 bases not matched to a gene. This CDR3 reads CASAPGQGHTEAFF. The CDR3 DNA reads TGTGCCAGCGCCCCGGGACAGGGGCACACTGAAGCTTTCTTT.